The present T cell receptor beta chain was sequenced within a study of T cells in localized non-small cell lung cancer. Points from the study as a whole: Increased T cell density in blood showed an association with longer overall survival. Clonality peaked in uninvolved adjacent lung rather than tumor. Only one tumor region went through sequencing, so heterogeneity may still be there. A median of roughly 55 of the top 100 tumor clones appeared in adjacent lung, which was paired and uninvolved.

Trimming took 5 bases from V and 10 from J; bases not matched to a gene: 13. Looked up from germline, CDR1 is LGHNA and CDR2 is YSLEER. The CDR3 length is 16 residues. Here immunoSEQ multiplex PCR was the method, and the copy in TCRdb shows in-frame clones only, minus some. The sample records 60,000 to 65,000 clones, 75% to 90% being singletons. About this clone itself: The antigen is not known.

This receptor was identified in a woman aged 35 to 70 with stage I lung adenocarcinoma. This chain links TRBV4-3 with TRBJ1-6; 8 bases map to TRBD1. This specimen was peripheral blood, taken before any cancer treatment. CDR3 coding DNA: TGCGCCAGCAGCTTCGCCCCAGGGGGCGCAGTATCACCCCTCCACTTT. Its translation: CASSFAPGGAVSPLHF.